This T cell receptor beta chain was documented in a study of early T cells in non-severe SARS-CoV-2 infection. This CDR3 spans 17 amino acids. Losses at the gene ends were 0 bases for V and 6 bases for J; bases not matched to a gene: 12. Germline lookup yields CDR1 LGHNA and CDR2 YNFKEQ. The library protocol tagged individual cDNA molecules with unique molecular identifiers. TCRdb called the 5' RACE reads again in MiXCR, with one record for every CDR3 protein. Counted here are 80,000 or so distinct CDR3 sequences, over 12% occurring once; the ten biggest clones make up around 3%. This clonotype has at least ten counts.

Source material: whole blood. The TCR comes from an adult who was a healthcare worker with PCR-confirmed SARS-CoV-2 infection or an uninfected control (not recorded which). The chain combines TRBV4-2 with TRBJ2-7; 9 nucleotides align to TRBD2. CDR3 sequence reads: CASSQDTGGGGLGEQYF. The CDR3 coding sequence is TGTGCCAGCAGCCAAGATACCGGCGGGGGGGGCTTAGGCGAGCAGTACTTC.